Listed below are T cell receptor beta chains from one sample, sequenced in a study of T cells in Graves' hyperthyroidism and ophthalmopathy. TCRdb fed the multiplex PCR reads into MiXCR, producing one record per CDR3 protein. The sample contains approximately 320,000 distinct CDR3 sequences, around 17% of which appear only once. Sequencing was performed on blood. The origin of the receptors is a man aged 25-45 years with Graves' hyperthyroidism. CDR3s include the opening cysteine and the closing phenylalanine or tryptophan. The order of the fields is clone size, V gene, CDR3 length, D gene, J gene, CDR3 DNA, CDR3 protein. A D gene is named only where the DNA matches it firmly. A row's size may be missing; if present it is once, few, many or a size class.

few,TRBV9,15,.,TRBJ1-3,TGTGCCAGCAGCGCCTCATCGAGCTCTGGAAACACCATATATTTT,CASSASSSSGNTIYF
.,TRBV20-1,14,.,TRBJ2-5,TGCAGTGCTATGCGTATGGAGACAGAAGAGACCCAGTACTTC,CSAMRMETEETQYF
few,TRBV5-4,14,.,TRBJ2-1,TGTGCCAGCAGCTACCGAGGACGGTACAATGAGCAGTTCTTC,CASSYRGRYNEQFF
.,TRBV20-1,13,.,TRBJ1-2,TGCAGTGCTAGAGCCGACAAGGATCATGGCTACACCTTC,CSARADKDHGYTF
.,TRBV4-1,14,.,TRBJ2-4,TGCGCCAGCAGCCGACAACAGCCCAAAAACATTCAGTACTTC,CASSRQQPKNIQYF
.,TRBV9,15,.,TRBJ1-1,TGTGCCAGCAGCGTTGGTAGTGAACCAAACACTGAAGCTTTCTTT,CASSVGSEPNTEAFF
many,TRBV3-1,15,.,TRBJ2-7,TGTGCCAGCAGCCGTTCCCCCGGGGAATACGGCGAGCAGTACTTC,CASSRSPGEYGEQYF
many,TRBV20-1,17,.,TRBJ1-1,TGCAGTGCAACGGGGGCAAGCGCCCTAAGGGGTAACACTGAAGCTTTCTTT,CSATGASALRGNTEAFF
many,TRBV12-3/TRBV12-4,19,.,TRBJ1-5,TGTGCCAGCAGTTTGGGAGGAGTTTCCGGGTACCGAGGCAATCAGCCCCAGCATTTT,CASSLGGVSGYRGNQPQHF
few,TRBV4-1,13,.,TRBJ1-1,TGCGCCAGCGGCACAGGGTGGGGCACTGAAGCTTTCTTT,CASGTGWGTEAFF
many,TRBV18,17,.,TRBJ1-5,TGTGCCAGCTCACCCCTCCCCGGGGGATCAGGGAATCAGCCCCAGCATTTT,CASSPLPGGSGNQPQHF
few,TRBV6-1,16,.,TRBJ2-5,TGTGCCAGCGACCTGGAGATCTCACCGACAACAGAGACCCAGTACTTC,CASDLEISPTTETQYF
.,TRBV19,14,.,TRBJ2-2,TGTGCCAGTAGTATTGAACGGAACACCGGGGAGCTGTTTTTT,CASSIERNTGELFF
many,TRBV11-2,11,.,TRBJ2-1,TGTGCCAGCAGCTTTGACAATGAGCAGTTCTTC,CASSFDNEQFF
many,TRBV12-3/TRBV12-4,14,.,TRBJ2-7,TGTGCCAGCAGTTGGGGCGGATTCTCCTACGAGCAGTACTTC,CASSWGGFSYEQYF
.,TRBV6-1,15,.,TRBJ1-5,TGTGCCAGCAGCCCGGGCCCGAGGAGCTATCAGCCCCAGCATTTT,CASSPGPRSYQPQHF
few,TRBV7-3,17,.,TRBJ2-2,TGTGCCAGCAGCTCACAGGGGGGGGCCGAGGGAACCGGGGAGCTGTTTTTT,CASSSQGGAEGTGELFF
many,TRBV28,15,.,TRBJ2-5,TGTGCCAGCAGTCCGTTCTTGACCCCTGGAGAGACCCAGTACTTC,CASSPFLTPGETQYF
many,TRBV28,15,TRBD1,TRBJ2-3,TGTGCCAGCAGTTTCCGGGACAGGGGAACAGATACGCAGTATTTT,CASSFRDRGTDTQYF
many,TRBV18,13,.,TRBJ2-1,TGTGCCAGCTCACCGTCCCCGGGGAGTGAGCAGTTCTTC,CASSPSPGSEQFF
few,TRBV20-1,11,TRBD1,TRBJ2-3,TGCAGTGCGAGCTCAGGGGGCACGCAGTATTTT,CSASSGGTQYF
few,TRBV20-1,16,TRBD2,TRBJ2-1,TGCAGTGCTGGTGGGCGGGGGGGCGGCTCCTACAATGAGCAGTTCTTC,CSAGGRGGGSYNEQFF
many,TRBV7-9,16,.,TRBJ2-1,TGTGCCAGCAGTGATGGGGGTCGGGAGTATTGGAATGAGCAGTTCTTC,CASSDGGREYWNEQFF
many,TRBV29-1,13,TRBD1,TRBJ1-4,TGCAGCGCCAGGGGGCCGGGTAATGAAAAACTGTTTTTT,CSARGPGNEKLFF
.,TRBV11-3,14,TRBD1,TRBJ2-3,TGTGCCAGCAGCTTCAGGGGGCGCACAGATACGCAGTATTTT,CASSFRGRTDTQYF
.,TRBV18,17,.,TRBJ1-1,TGTGCCAGCTCCCTTGGGACGGTGGATTTTGGGAACACTGAGGCTCTCTTT,CASSLGTVDFGNTEALF
many,TRBV5-1,14,.,TRBJ2-2,TGCGCCAGCAGACTAACTAGCTATAGCGGGGAGCTGTTTTTT,CASRLTSYSGELFF
many,TRBV7-9,14,.,TRBJ2-1,TGTGCCAGCAGCTCCAGTGGGGGGTACAATGAGCAGTTCTTC,CASSSSGGYNEQFF
.,TRBV5-6,14,TRBD1,TRBJ1-1,TGTGCCAGCAGCTTTGGGACAGGGACCCCTGAAGCTTTCTTT,CASSFGTGTPEAFF
many,TRBV27,13,.,TRBJ2-7,TGTGCCAGCAGTTTAAGCGCGACCTACGAGCAGTACTTC,CASSLSATYEQYF
.,TRBV5-1,14,.,TRBJ1-1,TGCGCCAGCAGCTGGCGCGGGATGAACACTGAAGTTTTCTTT,CASSWRGMNTEVFF
many,TRBV27,12,.,TRBJ1-2,TGTGCCAGCAGCCCAGACATGGATGGCTACACCTTC,CASSPDMDGYTF
many,TRBV5-1,15,TRBD2,TRBJ2-1,TGCGCCAGCAAACCGGGACTAGCGACGTACAATGAGCAGTTCTTC,CASKPGLATYNEQFF
.,TRBV29-1,12,TRBD1,TRBJ2-3,TGCAGCGTCAGGGACAGACCAGATACGCAGTATTTT,CSVRDRPDTQYF
.,TRBV10-3,11,.,TRBJ2-7,TGTGCCATCGGACAATCCTACGAGCAGTACTTC,CAIGQSYEQYF
few,TRBV19,12,.,TRBJ2-1,TGTGCCAGTATTGACATCGGTAATGAGCAGTTCTTC,CASIDIGNEQFF
few,TRBV20-1,13,TRBD1,TRBJ1-1,TGCAGTGCTAGACAGGGGGATGGCACTGAAGCTTTCTTT,CSARQGDGTEAFF
.,TRBV6-1,14,TRBD1,TRBJ2-1,TGTGCCAGCAGTTTCGGACAGGGAGGAAATGAGCAGTTCTTC,CASSFGQGGNEQFF
.,TRBV9,11,.,TRBJ2-3,TGTGCCAGCAGCTACTCCGATACGCAGTATTTT,CASSYSDTQYF
many,TRBV5-1,14,TRBD2,TRBJ2-3,TGTGCCAGCAGTCTGAGCGGGAGTGGAGATACGCAGTATTTT,CASSLSGSGDTQYF
many,TRBV27,13,.,TRBJ1-1,TGTGCCAGCGCTTCTGTGGGGTGGGGTGAAGCTTTCTTT,CASASVGWGEAFF
many,TRBV18,17,TRBD1,TRBJ2-5,TGTGCCAGCTCACCAATGAGGGGGCAAGGAGGCCAAGAGACCCAGTACTTC,CASSPMRGQGGQETQYF
.,TRBV19,12,TRBD1,TRBJ1-1,TGTGCCAGTTATGACAGGGATACTGAAGCTTTCTTT,CASYDRDTEAFF
.,TRBV12-3/TRBV12-4,14,TRBD1,TRBJ1-4,TGTGCCAGCAGCTCGGGACAGGGTAGGGAAAAACTGTTTTTT,CASSSGQGREKLFF
.,TRBV20-1,15,TRBD2,TRBJ2-3,TGCAGTGCTAGAGTCAGGACTAGCGGCACAGATACGCAGTATTTT,CSARVRTSGTDTQYF
.,TRBV28,16,.,TRBJ2-2,TGTGCCAGCAGTTTATCCCCCCCAGTCTCCCCGGGGGAGCTGTTTTTT,CASSLSPPVSPGELFF
many,TRBV11-2,16,TRBD1,TRBJ2-7,TGTGCCAGCAGCTTAGCCCACAGGGGTCCCTCCTTCGAGCAGTACTTC,CASSLAHRGPSFEQYF
many,TRBV18,14,.,TRBJ2-3,TGTGCCAGCTCGGGCGCCCCTAGCACAGATACGCAGTATTTT,CASSGAPSTDTQYF
many,TRBV12-3/TRBV12-4,13,TRBD1,TRBJ1-2,TGTGCCAGCAGTCCCGGACAGGACTATGGCTACACCTTC,CASSPGQDYGYTF
.,TRBV20-1,15,.,TRBJ1-6,TGCAGTGCTAGAGATCGGGGCAGGGGAGGCCCACCCCTCCACTTT,CSARDRGRGGPPLHF
.,TRBV27,15,TRBD2,TRBJ2-2,TGTGCCAGCACCCCTGCGGGGGAGGACACCGGGGAGCTGTTTTTT,CASTPAGEDTGELFF
.,TRBV20-1,12,TRBD2,TRBJ2-7,TGCAGTGCCAGGACTAGCTCCTACGAGCAGTACTTC,CSARTSSYEQYF
many,TRBV27,13,.,TRBJ1-1,TGTGCCAGCAGTTTGACTGCGAACACTGAAGCTTTCTTT,CASSLTANTEAFF
.,TRBV19,12,.,TRBJ2-4,TGTGCCAGTAGTCCGACCAAAAACATTCAGTACTTC,CASSPTKNIQYF